Following are 19 T cell receptor beta chains from one sample sequenced in a study of Ad26.COV2.S vaccination and SARS-CoV-2 variants listed by TCRdb under 2021. The method was the immunoSEQ multiplex PCR assay. This is the immuneACCESS table as TCRdb keeps it, with only in-frame sequences that have V and J called. A part of the clones is gone; compared with another copy, unresolved V genes explain less than half, and the rest is unexplained. The sample table lists around 320,000 clones, just under 85% of them with a count of one. Of the sample, 2.1% falls within the top ten clones. Sample treatment or condition, as interpreted from the label and publication: over 15 received Ad26.COV2.S at low or high dose, single or two shots; roughly five received placebo; per-sample allocation not given. Repertoires of vaccine and placebo recipients were sequenced from samples taken on day 63 after the first injection.

This sample comprised peripheral blood, obtained in a trial of Ad26.COV2.S vaccine versus placebo. These receptors all stem from a person between 18 and 65 years old who received the Ad26.COV2.S COVID-19 vaccine or a placebo.

The genes are TRBV7-9 and TRBJ2-2; the D is unclear. Deletions cut 5 bases from V and 3 bases from J, with 10 bases between. This CDR3 region has 14 residues. Germline CDR1 reads SEHNR; CDR2 reads FQNEAQ (reference sequence). In DNA form, the CDR3 reads TGTGCCAGCAGCCCCCCGGTCTACACCGGGGAGCTGTTTTTT. This codes for CASSPPVYTGELFF.

This clone showed up just once. V and J are TRBV3-1 (or the pseudogene TRBV3-2) and TRBJ1-4, with D hard to call. Germline CDR1 and CDR2: LGHDT and YNNKEL (reference sequence). V was trimmed by 2 bases and J by 5 bases, leaving 18 bases between them. This CDR3 spans 17 amino acids. The CDR3 sequence: CASSQMPPGGWNEKLFF. In DNA, the CDR3 is TGTGCCAGCAGCCAAATGCCGCCCGGAGGGTGGAATGAAAAACTGTTTTTT.

The chain uses TRBV5-8 and TRBJ2-7, with D perhaps given as TRBD1 or TRBD2 (5 bases each). Germline values: CDR1 SGHTS, CDR2 YDEGEE. V was shortened by 1 base and J by 6 bases, with 26 bases between the two germline ends. The CDR3 length is 18 residues. The CDR3 here is CASSLSDGPGRGPSEQYF. The CDR3 nucleotides are TGTGCCAGCAGCTTGTCTGATGGCCCGGGACGGGGTCCGAGCGAGCAGTACTTC.

This chain connects TRBV28 to TRBJ1-2; D not resolved. CDR1 and CDR2 (germline): MDHEN, SYDVKM. V lost 3 bases and J 4 bases, leaving 9 bases between the germline ends. The CDR3 totals 13 residues. The DNA for the CDR3 is TGTGCCAGCAGTTTTGCAGGTATCTATGGCTACACCTTC. It translates to CASSFAGIYGYTF.

Concerning this clone itself: At the DNA level, this CDR3 is encoded by other sequences in the same sample as well. CDR3 sequence reads: CASSLGQSYNEQFF. DNA for the CDR3: TGCGCCAGCAGCTTGGGACAGTCCTACAATGAGCAGTTCTTC. The V gene is TRBV5-1, the J gene TRBJ2-1, with D possibly matching TRBD1 (5 bases). CDR3 length: 14 residues. Germline assignment: CDR1 SGHRS and CDR2 YFSETQ. V lost 0 bases, J lost 1 base, and 5 bases lay in between.

This chain uses TRBV4-1 with TRBJ2-3; no clear D gene. This CDR3 region has 13 residues. Trimming cost V 5 bases and J 5 bases, with 11 bases left between them. Per the germline V gene, CDR1 is MGHRA and CDR2 is YSYEKL. The CDR3 here is CASSTGREDTQYF. The CDR3 region has the DNA TGCGCCAGCAGCACCGGTAGAGAAGATACGCAGTATTTT.

V and J are TRBV4-2 and TRBJ2-4; D remains ambiguous. Deletions cut 3 bases from V and 1 base from J, with 10 bases between. The CDR3 has 15 residues. Looked up from germline, CDR1 is LGHNA and CDR2 is YNFKEQ. CDR3: CASSQAMGAKNIQYF. Here the CDR3 DNA reads TGTGCCAGCAGCCAGGCAATGGGGGCCAAAAACATTCAGTACTTC.

V and J are TRBV6-5 and TRBJ1-5; D unresolved. The ends were cut back, 9 bases at V and 0 bases at J, with 15 bases in the middle. The CDR3 runs to 15 residues. Looked up from germline, CDR1 is MNHEY and CDR2 is SVGAGI. The CDR3: CARPDQYFSNQPQHF. The CDR3 DNA sequence: TGTGCCAGACCGGACCAATACTTTAGCAATCAGCCCCAGCATTTT.

The rearrangement joins TRBV5-1 to TRBJ2-1; possibly TRBD1 or TRBD2 for D (5 bases each). Germline-derived CDR1 and CDR2 are SGHRS and YFSETQ. Trimming took off 5 bases at V and 5 bases at J, with 14 bases between the two ends. The length of the CDR3 is 14 residues. The CDR3 DNA is TGCGCCAGCAGTAGAGGGGTGGTAAACAATGAGCAGTTCTTC. It yields the protein CASSRGVVNNEQFF.

The chain carries TRBV24-1 and TRBJ2-3, with 10 bases fitting TRBD2. The CDR3 is made up of 17 amino acids. Germline assignment: CDR1 KGHDR and CDR2 SFDVKD. Trimming removed 3 bases from V and 5 bases from J; junction bases left unmatched: 10. DNA for the CDR3: TGTGCCACCAGTGATCCCCAGCGGGGGGGAGGGGGAGATACGCAGTATTTT. Translated, it gives CATSDPQRGGGGDTQYF.

The V call is TRBV7-9, the J call TRBJ2-5; tentatively, D is TRBD2 (5 bases). The V gene lost 5 bases and the J gene lost 3 bases, with 10 bases spanning the gap. In germline, CDR1 is SEHNR, CDR2 FQNEAQ (reference sequence). This CDR3 has 13 amino acids. CDR3 in amino acids: CASSPRVEETQYF. The CDR3 region has the DNA TGTGCCAGCAGCCCGAGGGTCGAAGAGACCCAGTACTTC. The full variable domain, with the rest looked up from reference TRBV7-9 and TRBJ2-5, is DTGVSQNPRHKITKRGQNVTFRCDPISEHNRLYWYRQTLGQGPEFLTYFQNEAQLEKSRLLSDRFSAERPKGSFSTLEIQRTEQGDSAMYLCASSPRVEETQYFGPGTRLLVL.

J is TRBJ2-2 and V is TRBV7-9, with unresolved D. CDR1 is SEHNR and CDR2 is FQNEAQ in the germline V gene (reference sequence). The CDR3 length is 16 residues. V was clipped by 2 bases and J by 5 bases, with 15 bases between them. CDR3 nucleotide sequence: TGTGCCAGCAGCTTAATGGCTTGGGCGGAGACCGGGGAGCTGTTTTTT. Its protein is CASSLMAWAETGELFF. Full variable domain (rest looked up from reference TRBV7-9 and TRBJ2-2): DTGVSQNPRHKITKRGQNVTFRCDPISEHNRLYWYRQTLGQGPEFLTYFQNEAQLEKSRLLSDRFSAERPKGSFSTLEIQRTEQGDSAMYLCASSLMAWAETGELFFGEGSRLTVL.

The chain carries TRBV19 and TRBJ2-7; D unclear. The germline V and J ends were trimmed by 5 bases and 2 bases, with 13 bases remaining between them. Per germline, CDR1 LNHDA and CDR2 SQIVND (reference sequence). The CDR3 length is 14 residues. Here the CDR3 DNA reads TGTGCCAGTAGTCGGGCAGCTTCAACCTACGAGCAGTACTTC. Protein sequence: CASSRAASTYEQYF. The complete variable domain, with remaining parts taken from reference TRBV19 and TRBJ2-7, reads DGGITQSPKYLFRKEGQNVTLSCEQNLNHDAMYWYRQDPGQGLRLIYYSQIVNDFQKGDIAEGYSVSREKKESFPLTVTSAQKNPTAFYLCASSRAASTYEQYFGPGTRLTVT.

The chain links TRBV7-3 to TRBJ2-7; the D gene is possibly TRBD1 (6 bases). The CDR3 loop spans 15 amino acids. Germline CDR1 is SGHTA and CDR2 is FQGTGA. V lost 5 bases to trimming and J lost 2 bases, with 16 bases between them. The CDR3 DNA reads as TGTGCCAGCAGCGCCACAGGGTTGGGTCCCTACGAGCAGTACTTC. It translates to CASSATGLGPYEQYF.

The chain combines TRBV27 with TRBJ2-7, with D possibly being TRBD2 (6 bases). CDR1 MNHEY and CDR2 SMNVEV come from the germline V gene (reference sequence). The CDR3 runs to 15 residues. V was shortened by 8 bases and J by 1 base, with 18 bases between the two germline ends. CDR3 protein: CASYSGGYPSYEQYF. As DNA, the CDR3 is TGTGCCAGCTACTCCGGGGGATACCCTTCCTACGAGCAGTACTTC.

The chain uses TRBV7-3 and TRBJ2-3; D might be TRBD2 (5 bases). The CDR3 is 15 amino acids. Trimming removed 3 bases from V and 0 bases from J, with 10 bases in between. Germline CDR1 is SGHTA and CDR2 is FQGTGA. DNA for the CDR3: TGTGCCAGCAGCTTCGAAGGACTCAGCACAGATACGCAGTATTTT. Translation: CASSFEGLSTDTQYF.

This clone was counted only a few times. The V and J genes are TRBV7-9 and TRBJ1-1, with 9 positions matching TRBD1. There are 15 residues in the CDR3. The junction had 9 bases not matched to a gene; V was cut back by 5 bases and J by 5 bases. The germline V gene has CDR1 SEHNR and CDR2 FQNEAQ (reference sequence). CDR3 nucleotide sequence: TGTGCCAGCAGCCGGGGACAGGGATGGGGTACTGAAGCTTTCTTT. This sequence encodes CASSRGQGWGTEAFF. Together with reference TRBV7-9 and TRBJ1-1, the CDR3 gives the full variable domain: DTGVSQNPRHKITKRGQNVTFRCDPISEHNRLYWYRQTLGQGPEFLTYFQNEAQLEKSRLLSDRFSAERPKGSFSTLEIQRTEQGDSAMYLCASSRGQGWGTEAFFGQGTRLTVV.

This sequence joins TRBV6-6 and TRBJ1-4; no clear D gene. Trimming pared 5 bases from V and 5 bases from J, leaving 12 bases between. Germline CDR1 and CDR2: MNHNY and SVGAGI (reference sequence). This CDR3 comprises 14 residues. The CDR3 spells CASSPLGSNEKLFF. In DNA form, the CDR3 reads TGTGCCAGCAGTCCCCTAGGTTCGAATGAAAAACTGTTTTTT.

The chain has TRBV24-1 and TRBJ2-7; 7 nucleotides align to TRBD1. The germline V gene encodes CDR1 KGHDR and CDR2 SFDVKD. The V gene end was trimmed by 4 bases and the J gene end by 4 bases; junction bases not matched to a gene: 9. The CDR3 is made up of 15 amino acids. CDR3 sequence reads: CATSDGQGQRYEQYF. CDR3 bases: TGTGCCACCAGTGACGGCCAGGGACAGAGATACGAGCAGTACTTC.